This T cell receptor beta chain was observed in a study of T cell responses to AZD1222 COVID-19 vaccine (dated by TCRdb to 2020 to 2023). General notes on the study: TCR sequencing was performed for approximately 240 trial participants, of whom about 200 were given two doses of AZD1222 and roughly 25 were given two doses of MenACWY control vaccine. Trial participants were enrolled by age into 18-55, 56-69 and 70-plus year subgroups, with 148, 28 and 57 TCR-sequenced participants respectively. Here is what the overall study found, with its caveats: Participants were mostly white British and included more females than males, and it was suggested by the authors that clonal diversity may have been underestimated. The vaccine-associated CD4 TCRs covered the entire spike protein, and the dominant responses fell in regions 160-218 and 743-854. Spike-specific TCR breadth and depth rose significantly after two AZD1222 doses compared with day 0 and with MenACWY recipients. Conclusions about previously exposed vaccinees are limited, since just a handful of AZD1222 recipients were seropositive for SARS-CoV-2 at baseline. No day 14 peak-response samples were available, so repertoires were characterized only after the peak T cell response. The 56-69-year group was small, and its depth increase did not reach significance, likely because of low power. Epitopes outside the regions mutated in the B.1.351 and B.1.1.7 variants were reportedly recognized by nearly half of the unique spike-specific TCRs.

Points on this clone: Its binding antigen is unknown. No much larger clone is present one base from it, and per-base qualities are unavailable.

The CDR3 regions of human TCRbeta chains were analyzed by immunosequencing. Per the original workflow: TCRs in the repertoires were matched against a reference library of SARS-CoV-2-specific TCRs that had been generated with the MIRA antigen-specificity platform. Breadth meant the fraction of unique TCRs that were SARS-CoV-2-associated, whereas depth meant the fraction of total T cells that were SARS-CoV-2-associated. Using the MIRA data, each spike-specific TCR was mapped to the spike region that the TCR reacts to and placed in a CD4 or CD8 class. Log10-transformed breadth and depth values were compared by one-way ANOVA with Sidak's multiple comparisons tests. TCRdb holds this immuneACCESS table with in-frame rearrangements only. Some clones are missing; in checked studies, unresolved V genes explain under half, and the rest has no known cause. V and J calls plus clone size are reproduced from that table; the DNA served to infer D and trimming. The sample table lists approximately 130,000 clones, roughly 89% of them with a count of one. The top ten clones comprise 0.85% to 1.2% of the sample.

CDR3 length: 15 amino acids, cysteine to phenylalanine. Only the CDR3 region is kept as DNA, spanning 45 bases read in frame from base 1. Based on the germline V gene, the CDR1 and CDR2 sequences are SGDLS and YYNGEE. V sheds 0 bases and J sheds 3 bases, leaving 13 bases between their ends. The sample's time point label is to be understood as: about 28 days (+/-7) after the second vaccine dose. AZD1222 recipients whose second dose came at about 4 weeks and those whose second dose came at about 12 weeks were combined into one group, since spike-specific TCR depth and breadth did not differ between the two schedules. The vaccinee samples were drawn from two UK trials, COV001 and COV002, one of which was a single-blind randomized controlled phase 2/3 trial testing AZD1222 (ChAdOx1 nCoV-19) in healthy adults. For TCRbeta chain sequencing, PBMC samples from trial participants were taken at day 0 and at day 28 after the second dose.

The source material was peripheral blood, sampled 28 days after the second AZD1222 dose. The chain is made from TRBV9 and TRBJ2-7, with TRBD2 perhaps the D gene, on 6 matching bases. The TCR sequence derives from an adult who received the AZD1222 COVID-19 vaccine. The CDR3 protein is CASSVGLAMDYEQYF. The bases are TGTGCCAGCAGCGTAGGGCTAGCGATGGACTACGAGCAGTACTTC. The reference TRBV9 and TRBJ2-7 proteins fill in what lies around the CDR3, so the full variable domain reads DSGVTQTPKHLITATGQRVTLRCSPRSGDLSVYWYQQSLDQGLQFLIQYYNGEERAKGNILERFSAQQFPDLHSELNLSSLELGDSALYFCASSVGLAMDYEQYFGPGTRLTVT.